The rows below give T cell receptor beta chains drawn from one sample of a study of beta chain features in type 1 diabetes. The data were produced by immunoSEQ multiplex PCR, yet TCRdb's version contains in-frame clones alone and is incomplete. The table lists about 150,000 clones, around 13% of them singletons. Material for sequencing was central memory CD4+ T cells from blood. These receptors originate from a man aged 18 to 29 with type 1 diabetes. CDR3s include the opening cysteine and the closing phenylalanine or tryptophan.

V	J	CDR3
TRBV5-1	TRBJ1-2	CASSLVGERGYTF
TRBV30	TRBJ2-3	CAWSKGFITDTQYF
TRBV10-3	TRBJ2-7	CAISELPGGSYEQYF
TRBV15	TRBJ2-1	CATSRAVLASNEQFF
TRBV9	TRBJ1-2	CASSARGYGYTF
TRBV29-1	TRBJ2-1	CSVEGGTGTQFF
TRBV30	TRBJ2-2	CAWSASLGGAGELFF
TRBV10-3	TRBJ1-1	CASSYQGRGNTEAFF
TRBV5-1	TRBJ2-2	CASSLGSGELFF
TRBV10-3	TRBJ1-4	CAISESGTEKLFF
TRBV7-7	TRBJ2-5	CASSPGTSGIQETQYF
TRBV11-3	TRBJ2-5	CASSLIRGEETQYF
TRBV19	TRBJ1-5	CASSIDLGGQPQHF
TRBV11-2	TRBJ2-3	CASTMTGADTQYF
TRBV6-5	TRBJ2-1	CASSSNDRGGGNEQFF
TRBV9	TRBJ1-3	CASSVEGTGGNTIYF
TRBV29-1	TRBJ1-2	CSVKDTDGAGYTF
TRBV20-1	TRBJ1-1	CSASPDTEAFF
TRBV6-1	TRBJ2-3	CASSPQTDTQYF
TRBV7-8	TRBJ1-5	CASSPSGTASNQPQHF
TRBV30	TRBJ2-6	CAWRSRAGESAGANVLTF
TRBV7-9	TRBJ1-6	CASSLLADSPLHF
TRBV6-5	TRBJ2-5	CASSGPTKETQYF
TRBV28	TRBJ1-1	CASSFWTSLAKNTEAFF
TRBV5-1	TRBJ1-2	CASSTGQEYGYTF
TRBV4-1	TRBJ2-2	CASSRGASGNTGELFF
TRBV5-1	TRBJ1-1	CASSLDPTKAEAFF
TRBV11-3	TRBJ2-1	CASSLALLAPYNEQFF
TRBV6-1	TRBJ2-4	CASSEEYIQYF
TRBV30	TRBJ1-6	CAWMGGSYNSPLHF
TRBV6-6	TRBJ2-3	CASSYGAPSADTQYF